A single sample gave rise to the 8 T cell receptor beta chains below, sequenced in a study of shared clonotypes between healthy human individuals. Using immunoSEQ multiplex PCR, the repertoire was profiled, and TCRdb retains in-frame clones only, with some absent. The top ten clones hold 13% of a sample with nearly 500,000 clones, 76% of them seen once. The sample was PBMCs. The origin of the receptors is a woman in her thirties or forties in good health. Some clones in this sample may be carry-over from other donors' samples.

V usage is TRBV23-1 and J usage is TRBJ2-7, with D tentatively TRBD1 (5 bases). TRBV23-1 is reported as an ORF; its role is uncertain. The CDR3 totals 18 residues. V lost 4 bases and J lost 2, with 24 bases in between. The CDR3 sequence: CASSRGDTVKTETYEQYF. DNA for the CDR3: TGCGCCAGCAGTCGAGGAGACACGGTTAAGACAGAAACCTACGAGCAGTACTTC.

Details on this clone: Its ends do not fully match the called genes, so a read error is possible. The rearrangement joins TRBV14 to TRBJ2-1; 7 positions agree with TRBD2. CDR3 length equals 13 residues. Germline V gene lookup returns CDR1 SGHDN and CDR2 FVKESK. The CDR3 region is CASSQAGRAVRIF. The CDR3 DNA is TGTGCCAGCAGCCAGGCAGGGAGGGCCGTAAGGATCTTC.

V usage is TRBV28 and J usage is TRBJ2-4; TRBD1 is a possible D gene (6 bases). The length of the CDR3 is 13 residues. The V end lost 10 bases, the J end lost 0 bases, and 10 bases lay between the germline ends. Looked up from germline, CDR1 is MDHEN and CDR2 is SYDVKM. The CDR3 region has the DNA TGTGCCACAGGGGCGGAAGCCAAAAACATTCAGTACTTC. Amino acids: CATGAEAKNIQYF.

The J gene is TRBJ2-3, the V gene TRBV11-2; D gene uncertain. V lost 0 bases and J lost 0, with 7 bases in between. Germline values: CDR1 SGHAT, CDR2 FQNNGV. This CDR3 contains 15 residues. DNA of the CDR3: TGTGCCAGCAGCTTAGAACCCGATAGCACAGATACGCAGTATTTT. Protein sequence: CASSLEPDSTDTQYF.

The chain links TRBV27 to TRBJ2-3; the D gene is possibly TRBD1 (6 bases). The CDR3 totals 15 residues. Trimming left V 5 bases short and J 7 bases short, with 19 bases between. The germline V gene encodes CDR1 MNHEY and CDR2 SMNVEV (reference sequence). The chain's CDR3 is CASSPRTDASNTQYF. CDR3 nucleotides: TGTGCCAGCAGTCCACGGACAGACGCTTCAAATACGCAGTATTTT.

The chain has TRBV11-2 and TRBJ2-7; D gene ambiguous. CDR1 and CDR2 from the germline V gene are SGHAT and FQNNGV. The V and J ends lost 5 bases and 0 bases respectively, with 5 bases between them. The length of the CDR3 is 12 residues. CDR3: CASSTISYEQYF. CDR3 bases: TGTGCCAGCAGCACTATCTCCTACGAGCAGTACTTC.

The chain joins TRBV6-6 to TRBJ2-7, with 7 bases that match TRBD1. The length of the CDR3 is 13 residues. V lost 6 bases and J lost 7; bases outside the gene matches: 9. CDR1 and CDR2 (germline): MNHNY, SVGAGI (reference sequence). This CDR3 is CASSTGQTGEQYF. DNA for the CDR3: TGTGCCAGCAGCACGGGACAGACCGGGGAGCAGTACTTC.

This chain joins TRBV4-2 and TRBJ1-2, with 8 positions matching TRBD1. CDR3 length: 16 amino acids. J lost 6 bases, V lost 5 bases, and 14 bases had no gene match. Germline-derived CDR1 and CDR2 are LGHNA and YNFKEQ. Written as DNA, the CDR3 is TGTGCCAGCAGCTTGGGGGGCGGACAGGGACGGAATGGCTACACCTTC. This sequence encodes CASSLGGGQGRNGYTF.